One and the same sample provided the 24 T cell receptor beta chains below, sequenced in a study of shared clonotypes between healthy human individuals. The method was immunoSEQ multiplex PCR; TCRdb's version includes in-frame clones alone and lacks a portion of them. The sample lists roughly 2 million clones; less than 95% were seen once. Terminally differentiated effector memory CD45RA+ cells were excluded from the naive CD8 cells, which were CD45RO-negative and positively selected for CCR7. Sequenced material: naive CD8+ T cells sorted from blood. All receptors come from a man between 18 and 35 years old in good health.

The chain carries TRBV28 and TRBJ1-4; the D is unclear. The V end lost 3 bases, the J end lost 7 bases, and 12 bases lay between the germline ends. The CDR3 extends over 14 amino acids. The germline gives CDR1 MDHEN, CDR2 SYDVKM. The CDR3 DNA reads TGTGCCAGCAGTTTCCGACCCGTGGGTGAAAAACTGTTTTTT. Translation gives CASSFRPVGEKLFF.

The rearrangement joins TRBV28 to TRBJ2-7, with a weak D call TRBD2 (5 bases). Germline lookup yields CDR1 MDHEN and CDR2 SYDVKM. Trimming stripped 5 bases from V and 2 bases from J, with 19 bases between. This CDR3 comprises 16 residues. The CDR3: CASSTSTDWRTYEQYF. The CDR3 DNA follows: TGTGCCAGCAGTACATCGACGGACTGGAGGACCTACGAGCAGTACTTC.

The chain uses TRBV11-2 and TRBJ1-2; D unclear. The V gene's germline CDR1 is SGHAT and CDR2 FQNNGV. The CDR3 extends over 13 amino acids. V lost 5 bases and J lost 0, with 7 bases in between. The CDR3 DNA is TGTGCCAGCAGCGAGGGATCTAACTATGGCTACACCTTC. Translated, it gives CASSEGSNYGYTF.

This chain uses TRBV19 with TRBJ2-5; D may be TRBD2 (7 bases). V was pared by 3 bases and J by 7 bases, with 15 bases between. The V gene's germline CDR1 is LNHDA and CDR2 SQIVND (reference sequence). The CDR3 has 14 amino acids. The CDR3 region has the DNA TGTGCCAGTAGTATCGGTGGGGGGGCTGGGACCCAGTACTTC. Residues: CASSIGGGAGTQYF.

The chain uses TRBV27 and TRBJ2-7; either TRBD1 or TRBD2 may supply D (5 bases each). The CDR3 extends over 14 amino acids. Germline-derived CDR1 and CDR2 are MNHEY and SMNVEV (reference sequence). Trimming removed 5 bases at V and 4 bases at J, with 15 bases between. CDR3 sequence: CASSTWDGAYEQYF. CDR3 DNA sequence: TGTGCCAGCAGTACGTGGGACGGCGCATACGAGCAGTACTTC.

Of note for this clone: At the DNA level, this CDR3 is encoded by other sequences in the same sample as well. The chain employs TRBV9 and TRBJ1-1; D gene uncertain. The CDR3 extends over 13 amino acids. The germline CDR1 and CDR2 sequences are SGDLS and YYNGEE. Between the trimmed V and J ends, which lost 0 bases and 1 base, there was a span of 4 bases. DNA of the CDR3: TGTGCCAGCAGCGTAGACTCGAACACTGAAGCTTTCTTT. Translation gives CASSVDSNTEAFF.

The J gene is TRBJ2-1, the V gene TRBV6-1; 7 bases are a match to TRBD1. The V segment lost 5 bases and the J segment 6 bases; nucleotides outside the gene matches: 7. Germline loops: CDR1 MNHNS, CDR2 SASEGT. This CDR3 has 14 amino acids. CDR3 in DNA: TGTGCCAGCAGTTCCTGGGACAGCCCCAATGAGCAGTTCTTC. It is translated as CASSSWDSPNEQFF.

The CDR3 DNA is TGCGCCAGCAGCCACTCCGAAGGTACCTACGAGCAGTACTTC. Amino acids: CASSHSEGTYEQYF. The rearrangement uses TRBV4-1 and TRBJ2-7; no reliable D call. Per germline, CDR1 MGHRA and CDR2 YSYEKL. The CDR3 runs 14 residues. Trimming pared 3 bases from V and 2 bases from J, leaving 11 bases between.

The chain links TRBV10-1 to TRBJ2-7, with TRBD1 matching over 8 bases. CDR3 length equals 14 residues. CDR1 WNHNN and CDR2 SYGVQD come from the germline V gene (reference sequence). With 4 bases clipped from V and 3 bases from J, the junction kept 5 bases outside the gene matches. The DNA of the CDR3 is TGCGCCAGCAGTGTTGGACAGGGAGGCTACGAGCAGTACTTC. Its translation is CASSVGQGGYEQYF.

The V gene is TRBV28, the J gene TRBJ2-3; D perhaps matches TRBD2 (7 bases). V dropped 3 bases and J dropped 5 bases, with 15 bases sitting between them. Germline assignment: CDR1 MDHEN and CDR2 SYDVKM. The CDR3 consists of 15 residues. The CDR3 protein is CASSFGRGAEDTQYF. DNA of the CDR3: TGTGCCAGCAGTTTCGGACGGGGGGCCGAAGATACGCAGTATTTT.

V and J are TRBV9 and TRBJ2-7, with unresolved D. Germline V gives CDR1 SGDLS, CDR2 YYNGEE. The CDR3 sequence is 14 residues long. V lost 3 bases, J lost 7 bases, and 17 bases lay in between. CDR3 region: CASSGDGFGWEQYF. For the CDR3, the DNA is TGTGCCAGCAGCGGAGACGGGTTCGGTTGGGAGCAGTACTTC.

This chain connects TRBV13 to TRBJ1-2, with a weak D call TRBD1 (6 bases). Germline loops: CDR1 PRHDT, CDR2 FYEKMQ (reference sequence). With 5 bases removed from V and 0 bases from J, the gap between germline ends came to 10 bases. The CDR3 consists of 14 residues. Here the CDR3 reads CASSPGHPNYGYTF. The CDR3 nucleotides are TGTGCCAGCAGCCCGGGACATCCTAACTATGGCTACACCTTC. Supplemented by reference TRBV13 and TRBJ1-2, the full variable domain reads AAGVIQSPRHLIKEKRETATLKCYPIPRHDTVYWYQQGPGQDPQFLISFYEKMQSDKGSIPDRFSAQQFSDYHSELNMSSLELGDSALYFCASSPGHPNYGYTFGSGTRLTVV.

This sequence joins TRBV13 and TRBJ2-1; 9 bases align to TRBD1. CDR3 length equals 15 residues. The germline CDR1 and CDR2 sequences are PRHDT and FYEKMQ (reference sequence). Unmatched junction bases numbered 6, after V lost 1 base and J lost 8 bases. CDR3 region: CASSLEGQGWDEQFF. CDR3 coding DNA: TGTGCCAGCAGCTTAGAGGGACAGGGTTGGGATGAGCAGTTCTTC.

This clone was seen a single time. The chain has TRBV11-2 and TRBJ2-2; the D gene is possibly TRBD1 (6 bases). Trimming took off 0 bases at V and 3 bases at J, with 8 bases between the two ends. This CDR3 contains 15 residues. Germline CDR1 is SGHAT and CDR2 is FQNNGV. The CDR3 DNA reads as TGTGCCAGCAGCTTAGACAGGGGATACACCGGGGAGCTGTTTTTT. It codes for CASSLDRGYTGELFF.

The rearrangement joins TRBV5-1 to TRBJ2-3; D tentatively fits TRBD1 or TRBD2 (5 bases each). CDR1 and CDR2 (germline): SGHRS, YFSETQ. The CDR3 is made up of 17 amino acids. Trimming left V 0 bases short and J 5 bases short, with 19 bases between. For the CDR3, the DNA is TGCGCCAGCAGCTTGGCAGGTAGGGACCCGAGGATAGATACGCAGTATTTT. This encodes CASSLAGRDPRIDTQYF.

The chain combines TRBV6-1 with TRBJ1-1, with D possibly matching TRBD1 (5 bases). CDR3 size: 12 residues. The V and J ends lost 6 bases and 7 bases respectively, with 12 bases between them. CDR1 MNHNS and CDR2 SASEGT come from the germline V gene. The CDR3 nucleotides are TGTGCCAGCAGAGTAGACAGTCTTGAAGCTTTCTTT. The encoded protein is CASRVDSLEAFF.

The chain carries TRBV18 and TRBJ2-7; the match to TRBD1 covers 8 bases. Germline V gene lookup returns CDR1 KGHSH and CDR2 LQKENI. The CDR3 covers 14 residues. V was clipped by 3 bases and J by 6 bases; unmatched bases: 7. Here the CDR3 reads CASSPAGGFGEQYF. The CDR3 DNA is TGTGCCAGCTCACCGGCAGGGGGCTTCGGCGAGCAGTACTTC.

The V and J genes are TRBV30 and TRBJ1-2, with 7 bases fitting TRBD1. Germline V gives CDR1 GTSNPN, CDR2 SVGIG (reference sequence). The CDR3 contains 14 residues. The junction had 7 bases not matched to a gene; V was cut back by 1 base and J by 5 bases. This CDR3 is CAWSATGISYGYTF. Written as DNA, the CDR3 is TGTGCCTGGAGTGCGACAGGGATTAGTTATGGCTACACCTTC.

The CDR3, as DNA: TGCAGCGTTGAAGATCCGGGGGATGAGACCCAGTACTTC. Protein: CSVEDPGDETQYF. The chain is built from TRBV29-1 and TRBJ2-5, with TRBD2 as a possible D gene (6 bases). This CDR3 has 13 amino acids. The germline CDR1 and CDR2 sequences are SQVTM and ANQGSEA. With 0 bases removed from V and 5 bases from J, the gap between germline ends came to 10 bases.

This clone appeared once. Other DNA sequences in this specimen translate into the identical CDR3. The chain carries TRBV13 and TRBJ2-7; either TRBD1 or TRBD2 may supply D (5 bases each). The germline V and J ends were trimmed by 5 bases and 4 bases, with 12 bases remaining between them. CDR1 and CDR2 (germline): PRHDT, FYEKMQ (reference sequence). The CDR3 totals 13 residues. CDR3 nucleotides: TGTGCCAGCAGCCAAGGGACCGTATACGAGCAGTACTTC. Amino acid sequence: CASSQGTVYEQYF.

Here the CDR3 reads CASSFRLIGNTIYF. The CDR3 DNA is TGTGCCAGCAGTTTCCGACTAATCGGCAACACCATATATTTT. This sequence joins TRBV28 and TRBJ1-3; no definite D call. Germline V gene data show CDR1 as MDHEN and CDR2 as SYDVKM. The CDR3 is 14 residues long. The V end was cut by 3 bases, the J end by 7 bases, with 13 bases between.

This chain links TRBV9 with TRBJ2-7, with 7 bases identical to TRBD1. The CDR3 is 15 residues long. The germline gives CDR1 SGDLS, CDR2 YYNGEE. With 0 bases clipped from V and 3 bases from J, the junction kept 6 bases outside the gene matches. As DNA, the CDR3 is TGTGCCAGCAGCGTAGGACTCGACAGGGTCTACGAGCAGTACTTC. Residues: CASSVGLDRVYEQYF.

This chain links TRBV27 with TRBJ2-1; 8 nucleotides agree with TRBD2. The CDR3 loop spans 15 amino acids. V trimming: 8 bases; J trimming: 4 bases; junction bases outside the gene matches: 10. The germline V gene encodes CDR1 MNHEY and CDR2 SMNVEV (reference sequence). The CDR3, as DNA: TGTGCCAGCCGGCCGGACGGGGGGGGTTACAATGAGCAGTTCTTC. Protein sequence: CASRPDGGGYNEQFF.

CDR3 DNA sequence: TGCAGCGCAAACAGGGATGACACTGAAGCTTTCTTT. Translation gives CSANRDDTEAFF. V gene TRBV29-1 combines with J gene TRBJ1-1; possible D gene TRBD1, 6 bases. The germline V gene has CDR1 SQVTM and CDR2 ANQGSEA. CDR3 length: 12 residues. V dropped 7 bases and J dropped 3 bases, with 12 bases sitting between them.